This is a list of T cell receptor beta chains from one sample in a study of cytomegalovirus exposure and HLA in healthy donors. Repertoires were generated with immunoSEQ multiplex PCR, while TCRdb's copy carries only in-frame clones and drops some. The table lists around 100,000 clones, 79% of them singletons. Sequenced material: PBMCs. The source of these receptors is a man over 45 in good health and CMV-seropositive. Both conserved end residues are part of each CDR3. The order of the fields is V gene, clone size, J gene, D gene, CDR3 DNA, CDR3 protein. The D gene is left open where the match is weak. Not all rows give a size; the values are once, few, many and, for expanded clones, a class.

TRBV4-1	few	TRBJ2-7	NA	TGCGCCAGCAGCCAGAATCAGGGGGGCCCCTACGAGCAGTACTTC	CASSQNQGGPYEQYF
TRBV28	NA	TRBJ2-7	TRBD1	TGTGCCAGCAGTTCATCCGGGACAGGGGGTCTATACGAGCAGTACTTC	CASSSSGTGGLYEQYF
TRBV5-5	few	TRBJ2-6	NA	TGTGCCAGCATGTTAGCTGGGGCCAACGTCCTGACTTTC	CASMLAGANVLTF
TRBV5-4	NA	TRBJ2-7	NA	TGTGCCAGCAGACCGCGGGAAACCTACGAGCAGTACTTC	CASRPRETYEQYF
TRBV27	NA	TRBJ2-7	TRBD1	TGTGCCAGCAGTCGACTTCCCCCCGGACAGGGGAGGTACGAGCAGTACTTC	CASSRLPPGQGRYEQYF
TRBV27	NA	TRBJ1-1	NA	TGTGCCAGCAGTCTCCCGGGGGGGCGCACTGAAGCTTTCTTT	CASSLPGGRTEAFF
TRBV5-1	NA	TRBJ1-1	NA	TGCGCCAGCAGCTCCGGACAGATACTAACTCTGGGCACTGAAGCTTTCTTT	CASSSGQILTLGTEAFF
TRBV6-1	NA	TRBJ1-4	NA	TGTGCCAGCACCGCTACGGGGGTAGCTAATGAAAAACTGTTTTTT	CASTATGVANEKLFF
TRBV5-1	NA	TRBJ2-1	NA	TGCGCCAGCAGCTTGGTAGCGGACAATGAGCAGTTCTTC	CASSLVADNEQFF
TRBV5-1	NA	TRBJ1-1	NA	TGCGCCAGCAGCTTGCTGAGCCAGGACACTGAAGCTTTCTTT	CASSLLSQDTEAFF
TRBV7-8	NA	TRBJ1-5	TRBD1	TGTGCCAGCAGCCGCGGGACAGGGGGCTCGAGCAATCAGCCCCAGCATTTT	CASSRGTGGSSNQPQHF
TRBV11-3	NA	TRBJ2-1	TRBD2	TGTGCCAGCAGCAGAGGACTAGCGGGAGTTGATGAGCAGTTCTTC	CASSRGLAGVDEQFF
TRBV4-1	NA	TRBJ2-7	NA	TGCGCCAGCAGCCTGTCAGGGACCTACGAGCAGTACTTC	CASSLSGTYEQYF
TRBV7-3	NA	TRBJ1-4	TRBD1	TGTGCCAGCAGCTTAACGGGGACAGGGTGGGGATGCGGGGATGCAACTAATGAAAAACTGTTTTTT	CASSLTGTGWGCGDATNEKLFF
TRBV28	NA	TRBJ1-4	NA	TGTGCCAGCAGTTTATCAGGGGCCACTAATGAAAAACTGTTTTTT	CASSLSGATNEKLFF
TRBV27	NA	TRBJ2-2	TRBD1	TGTGCCAGCAGGGTGGGGACAGCGAACACCGGGGAGCTGTTTTTT	CASRVGTANTGELFF
TRBV19	NA	TRBJ1-5	TRBD1	TGTGCCAGTAGCGGACAGGGCTCGCGCAATCAGCCCCAGCATTTT	CASSGQGSRNQPQHF
TRBV7-3	NA	TRBJ2-3	TRBD2	TGTGCCAGCAGCTTTAGAATAGCGGGAGGAACAGATACGCAGTATTTT	CASSFRIAGGTDTQYF
TRBV5-4	NA	TRBJ1-2	TRBD1	TGTGCCAGCAGCTTGGACAGGGGGCTTGGCTACACCTTC	CASSLDRGLGYTF
TRBV7-8	NA	TRBJ1-2	NA	TGTGCCAGCAGCTCCTCCACGGAGGCGGCTGGCTACACCTTC	CASSSSTEAAGYTF
TRBV6-5	NA	TRBJ1-6	NA	TGTGCCAGCAGTTATCCCCCACAGGGCCGGAATTCACCCCTCCACTTT	CASSYPPQGRNSPLHF
TRBV7-8	NA	TRBJ1-1	TRBD1	TGTGCCAGCAGCATGGATACCGGGACAGGGCTCACTGAAGCTTTCTTT	CASSMDTGTGLTEAFF
TRBV4-2	NA	TRBJ2-7	NA	TGTGCCAGCAGCCAAGAGGGGCAGTTACCTTCCTACGAGCAGTACTTC	CASSQEGQLPSYEQYF
TRBV28	NA	TRBJ2-5	NA	TGTGCCAGCAGCTCCGGGGGGCTAGAGACCCAGTACTTC	CASSSGGLETQYF
TRBV6-5	NA	TRBJ1-4	NA	TGTGCCAGCAGGTGGGCTCCCAGCGAAAAACTGTTTTTT	CASRWAPSEKLFF
TRBV7-2	NA	TRBJ2-5	TRBD2	TGTGCCAGCAGCTTAGTAGCGGGAGGGCAGGGAGAGACCCAGTACTTC	CASSLVAGGQGETQYF
TRBV5-6	NA	TRBJ2-5	TRBD1	TGTGCCAGCAGCTTGGGGGGACAGGGGGCAAAACAAGAGACCCAGTACTTC	CASSLGGQGAKQETQYF
TRBV6-5	NA	TRBJ2-7	TRBD1	TGTGCCAGCAGTTACCGGGGACAGGGAGCATACGAGCAGTACTTC	CASSYRGQGAYEQYF
TRBV19	few	TRBJ1-5	TRBD1	TGTGCCAGTAGTTCGGGACAGGGCCAGCCCCAGCATTTT	CASSSGQGQPQHF
TRBV7-9	NA	TRBJ2-1	TRBD2	TGTGCCAGCAGCTTTGAGCGGGAGGTGGATGAGCAGTTCTTC	CASSFEREVDEQFF
TRBV29-1	NA	TRBJ1-4	NA	TGCAGCGTTGGCCCCGGAGCAACTAATGAAAAACTGTTTTTT	CSVGPGATNEKLFF
TRBV18	NA	TRBJ2-7	TRBD1	TGTGCCAGCTCAAAGGGACAGGGGAACGAGCAGTACTTC	CASSKGQGNEQYF
TRBV10-2	NA	TRBJ2-2	TRBD2	TGCGCCGGATCCGGGATAGCGGGAGGCACCGGGGAGCTGTTTTTT	CAGSGIAGGTGELFF
TRBV6-4	NA	TRBJ2-2	NA	TGTGCCAGCAGTGGTCAGGGAGGAAGCACCGGGGAGCTGTTTTTT	CASSGQGGSTGELFF
TRBV6-4	NA	TRBJ2-1	TRBD2	TGTGCCAGCAGTGCCCTAGGGACTAGCGGGATTTTTCCCCCTGAGCAGTTCTTC	CASSALGTSGIFPPEQFF
TRBV13	once	TRBJ1-2	NA	TGTGCCAGCACCGTGACAGTTAACTATGGCTACACCTTC	CASTVTVNYGYTF
TRBV19	once	TRBJ2-7	NA	TGTGCCAGTAGTACATCGCCTAGTTCCATGTCCGAGCAGTACTTC	CASSTSPSSMSEQYF
TRBV27	NA	TRBJ1-1	TRBD1	TGTGCCAGCAGTTTGGCGACAGGGGCTGAAGCTTTCTTT	CASSLATGAEAFF
TRBV27	NA	TRBJ2-1	TRBD2	TGTGCCAGCAAAGCGGGACGCCGCAATGAGCAGTTCTTC	CASKAGRRNEQFF
TRBV27	NA	TRBJ2-1	NA	TGTGCCAGCAGTTTATCGAACGGGGAAGGGCAGTTCTTC	CASSLSNGEGQFF
TRBV11-2	NA	TRBJ2-7	TRBD1	TGTGCCAGCAGCTTAGCGACCGGGACAGGACTTACTTCCTACGAGCAGTACTTC	CASSLATGTGLTSYEQYF
TRBV14	NA	TRBJ2-1	NA	TGTGCCAGCAGCGGCGGATCCTACAATGAGCAGTTCTTC	CASSGGSYNEQFF
TRBV4-1	once	TRBJ2-5	TRBD2	TGCGCCAGCAGCCCCCGACTAAGCGGGAGTGAGACCCAGTACTTC	CASSPRLSGSETQYF
TRBV11-2	once	TRBJ1-2	NA	TGTGCCAGCAGCTCGGAACAGGGTAGCGGCTACACCTTC	CASSSEQGSGYTF
TRBV10-1	NA	TRBJ2-4	TRBD2	TGCGCCAGCAGTAGCTTTTTCGGGGGGTGGGCCAAAAACATTCAGTACTTC	CASSSFFGGWAKNIQYF
TRBV29-1	NA	TRBJ2-1	NA	TGCAGCGTGGGCGGGGACCTCCGGAGCTCCTACAATGAGCAGTTCTTC	CSVGGDLRSSYNEQFF
TRBV10-3	NA	TRBJ2-5	NA	TGTGCCATCAGTGAGCGCCGGGATTCCACACAAGAGACCCAGTACTTC	CAISERRDSTQETQYF
TRBV19	NA	TRBJ1-3	NA	TGTGCCATCACAGGAGCCTCTGGAAACACCATATATTTT	CAITGASGNTIYF
TRBV27	NA	TRBJ1-3	NA	TGTGCCAGCAGTTTAACCCCTAGCTCTGGAAACACCATATATTTT	CASSLTPSSGNTIYF
TRBV19	NA	TRBJ2-3	NA	TGTGCCAGTAGCCCGGACAGACTCAACACAGATACGCAGTATTTT	CASSPDRLNTDTQYF
TRBV2	NA	TRBJ2-7	NA	TGTGCCAGCAGTGATATTGCCCGGGGGTACTTC	CASSDIARGYF
TRBV7-9	NA	TRBJ1-4	NA	TGTGCCAGCAGCTTGACAGAGACCCATGAAAAACTGTTTTTT	CASSLTETHEKLFF
TRBV29-1	NA	TRBJ2-1	NA	TGCAGCGTTAGTCAGGGTAGAAATGAGCAGTTCTTC	CSVSQGRNEQFF